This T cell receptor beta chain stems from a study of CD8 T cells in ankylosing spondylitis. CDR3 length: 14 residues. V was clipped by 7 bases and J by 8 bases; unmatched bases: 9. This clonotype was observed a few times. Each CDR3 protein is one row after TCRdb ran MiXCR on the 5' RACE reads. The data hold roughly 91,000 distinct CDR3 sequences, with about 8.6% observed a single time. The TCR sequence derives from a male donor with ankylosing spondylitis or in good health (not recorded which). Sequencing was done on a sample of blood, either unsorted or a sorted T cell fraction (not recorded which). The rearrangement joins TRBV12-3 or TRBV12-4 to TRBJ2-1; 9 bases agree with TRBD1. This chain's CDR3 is CASIQQGARDEQFF. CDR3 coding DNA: TGTGCCAGCATCCAACAGGGGGCGCGGGATGAGCAGTTCTTC.